This T cell receptor (beta chain) appears in the sequencing data of a study of CD8 T cells in ankylosing spondylitis. This CDR3 is 13 amino acids long. V shed 6 bases and J shed 4 bases, with 13 bases lying between them. Per germline, CDR1 DFQATT and CDR2 SNEGSKA (reference sequence). Quantitative 5'-RACE was performed with molecular barcodes, and it yielded the TCR beta libraries. Via MiXCR, TCRdb re-called the 5' RACE reads, giving one row per CDR3 protein. The profile shows approximately 400,000 distinct CDR3 sequences, more than 25% of them singletons. Points on this clonotype: The antigen is unknown.

The study's findings and limits: For ankylosing spondylitis blood, a TCR beta motif of 8 or 9 highly homologous variants appeared characteristic. Earlier reports found some motif variants in synovial fluid and blood in reactive arthritis. Clones linked to disease were reported to show significant enrichment in matched ankylosing spondylitis synovial fluid. Clones that were linked to disease were CD8+ and were relatively rare in peripheral blood.

The receptor's source is a male donor with ankylosing spondylitis. Input material: blood, either unsorted or a sorted T cell fraction (not recorded which). V is TRBV20-1 and J is TRBJ2-1; TRBD1 or TRBD2 may be the D gene (6 bases each). CDR3 in DNA: TGCAGTGCCCTACTAGGGGGGTACAATGAGCAGTTCTTC. Its protein product is CSALLGGYNEQFF.